These 22 T cell receptor beta chains were all obtained from the same sample, sequenced in a study of CD8 T cells in Susac syndrome. Random hexamers primed reverse transcription of roughly 0.5 to 1 ug RNA. Via MiXCR, TCRdb re-called the immunoSEQ multiplex PCR reads, giving one row per CDR3 protein. The top ten clones hold about 0.12% of a sample with about 400,000 distinct CDR3 sequences, approximately 85% of them seen once. Input material: CD8+ T cells from PBMCs. All receptors come from a human donor with multiple sclerosis.

The CDR3 sequence: CASSQGPSMNTEAFF. The CDR3 coding sequence is TGCGCCAGCAGCCAGGGACCCTCCATGAACACTGAAGCTTTCTTT. The chain employs TRBV5-1 and TRBJ1-1; D might be TRBD1 (5 bases). Germline loops: CDR1 SGHRS, CDR2 YFSETQ. The CDR3 spans 15 residues. Trimming removed 4 bases at V and 0 bases at J, with 13 bases between.

This chain joins TRBV15 and TRBJ1-5; the D is unclear. CDR3 size: 14 residues. The germline V gene has CDR1 LNHNV and CDR2 YYDKDF (reference sequence). Deletions cut 0 bases from V and 5 bases from J, with 8 bases between. DNA for the CDR3: TGTGCCACCAGCAGAGATGGCGTGTATCAGCCCCAGCATTTT. It encodes CATSRDGVYQPQHF.

The J gene is TRBJ1-5, the V gene TRBV18; no clear D. Germline V gene sequence: CDR1 KGHSH, CDR2 LQKENI. This CDR3 contains 15 residues. Trimming shortened V by 3 bases and J by 6 bases, and 15 bases separated the two germline ends. The CDR3 protein is CASSPGAFSGQPQHF. Here the CDR3 DNA reads TGTGCCAGCTCACCCGGCGCGTTTTCAGGTCAGCCCCAGCATTTT. Full variable domain (remainder filled in from reference TRBV18 and TRBJ1-5): NAGVMQNPRHLVRRRGQEARLRCSPMKGHSHVYWYRQLPEEGLKFMVYLQKENIIDESGMPKERFSAEFPKEGPSILRIQQVVRGDSAAYFCASSPGAFSGQPQHFGDGTRLSIL.

The J gene is TRBJ2-1, the V gene TRBV20-1; tentative D call: TRBD1 (5 bases). CDR3 length: 15 residues. With 3 bases removed from V and 9 bases from J, the gap between germline ends came to 21 bases. Looked up from germline, CDR1 is DFQATT and CDR2 is SNEGSKA (reference sequence). The CDR3 spells CSASGGRVFIGEQFF. The CDR3 nucleotides are TGCAGTGCTAGTGGCGGCAGGGTGTTTATCGGTGAGCAGTTCTTC.

The chain combines TRBV5-1 with TRBJ2-5; D is possibly TRBD1 or TRBD2 (5 bases each). Per germline, CDR1 SGHRS and CDR2 YFSETQ. Trimming removed 1 base at V and 5 bases at J, with 15 bases between. This CDR3 has 15 amino acids. The CDR3 here is CASSLYGDVSETQYF. CDR3 sequence (DNA): TGCGCCAGCAGCTTGTATGGGGACGTATCCGAGACCCAGTACTTC. The complete variable domain, with remaining parts taken from reference TRBV5-1 and TRBJ2-5, reads KAGVTQTPRYLIKTRGQQVTLSCSPISGHRSVSWYQQTPGQGLQFLFEYFSETQRNKGNFPGRFSGRQFSNSRSEMNVSTLELGDSALYLCASSLYGDVSETQYFGPGTRLLVL.

This clonotype was observed a single time. This chain joins TRBV6-1 and TRBJ2-5, with TRBD1 matching over 7 bases. The junction had 10 bases not matched to a gene; V was cut back by 7 bases and J by 2 bases. The CDR3 loop spans 15 amino acids. CDR1 is MNHNS and CDR2 is SASEGT in the germline V gene. The chain's CDR3 is CASTSGTAIQETQYF. CDR3 DNA: TGTGCCAGCACCTCCGGGACAGCAATTCAAGAGACCCAGTACTTC.

The chain carries TRBV4-1 and TRBJ2-3; D not resolved. V was shortened by 6 bases and J by 0 bases, with 10 bases between the two germline ends. Germline V gene sequence: CDR1 MGHRA, CDR2 YSYEKL. The CDR3 is 14 residues long. CDR3 in amino acids: CASSLEASTDTQYF. The DNA of the CDR3 is TGCGCCAGCAGTTTAGAAGCTAGCACAGATACGCAGTATTTT.

The V call is TRBV27, the J call TRBJ1-1; D gene uncertain. Trimming removed 7 bases from V and 1 base from J, with 10 bases in between. The length of the CDR3 is 13 residues. CDR1 and CDR2 from the germline V gene are MNHEY and SMNVEV (reference sequence). In DNA, the CDR3 is TGTGCCAGCACTCTGGGAAAGAACACTGAAGCTTTCTTT. Its protein is CASTLGKNTEAFF.

The CDR3 reads CATSRDMTGWDYTF. CDR3 DNA sequence: TGTGCCACCAGCAGAGATATGACGGGTTGGGACTACACCTTC. The chain carries TRBV15 and TRBJ1-2; D remains unclear. Germline CDR1 is LNHNV and CDR2 is YYDKDF (reference sequence). Trimming removed 0 bases from V and 10 bases from J, with 15 bases in between. The CDR3 sequence is 14 residues long.

The genes are TRBV10-2 and TRBJ2-2; 7 bases line up with TRBD2. CDR3 length equals 16 residues. The V gene end was trimmed by 5 bases and the J gene end by 0 bases; junction bases not matched to a gene: 6. CDR1 and CDR2 (germline): WSHSY, SAAADI. The CDR3 DNA follows: TGCGCCAGCAGTTGGCTAGCGGCCACGAACACCGGGGAGCTGTTTTTT. Translation: CASSWLAATNTGELFF.

CDR3 loop: CASSQDLSSSQFF. DNA of the CDR3: TGCGCCAGCAGCCAAGATCTCTCTAGCTCCCAGTTCTTC. The gene calls are TRBV4-1 and TRBJ2-1; a weak D match, TRBD2 (5 bases). The CDR3 covers 13 residues. Germline V gene lookup returns CDR1 MGHRA and CDR2 YSYEKL. Trimming removed 0 bases at V and 13 bases at J, with 13 bases between.

This CDR3 reads CASSTTPGQGVSSYEQYF. CDR3 sequence (DNA): TGTGCCAGCAGCACAACTCCGGGACAGGGGGTGAGCTCCTACGAGCAGTACTTC. The J gene is TRBJ2-7, the V gene TRBV28; 11 bases agree with TRBD1. The CDR3 covers 18 residues. The junction had 13 bases not matched to a gene; V was cut back by 6 bases and J by 0 bases. Germline V gives CDR1 MDHEN, CDR2 SYDVKM.

This clonotype was detected only a few times. This chain connects TRBV28 to TRBJ2-7; possible D gene TRBD1, 6 bases. The ends were cut back, 1 base at V and 0 bases at J, with 10 bases in the middle. Germline V gene lookup returns CDR1 MDHEN and CDR2 SYDVKM. This CDR3 contains 15 residues. The CDR3: CASSLLAGDSYEQYF. CDR3 DNA: TGTGCCAGCAGTTTATTGGCAGGGGACTCCTACGAGCAGTACTTC.

The chain has TRBV5-1 and TRBJ1-1; 10 bases are shared with TRBD1. V lost 0 bases, J lost 1 base, and 6 bases stayed unmatched. The CDR3 has 17 amino acids. The germline V gene encodes CDR1 SGHRS and CDR2 YFSETQ. The CDR3 spells CASSLGDRGVRNTEAFF. The CDR3 region has the DNA TGCGCCAGCAGCTTGGGGGACAGGGGTGTGAGGAACACTGAAGCTTTCTTT.

The chain carries TRBV29-1 and TRBJ1-1; D remains ambiguous. V lost 2 bases and J lost 0, with 7 bases in between. The germline CDR1 and CDR2 sequences are SQVTM and ANQGSEA. This CDR3 is 13 amino acids long. CDR3 in DNA: TGCAGCGTTGAAAACAGCATGAACACTGAAGCTTTCTTT. It encodes CSVENSMNTEAFF.

V is TRBV20-1 and J is TRBJ2-7; 12 bases agree with TRBD2. The CDR3 has 15 amino acids. J lost 3 bases, V lost 4 bases, and 7 bases had no gene match. Germline V gene lookup returns CDR1 DFQATT and CDR2 SNEGSKA (reference sequence). This CDR3 is CSAKGLAGPLYEQYF. Here the CDR3 DNA reads TGCAGTGCTAAGGGACTAGCGGGTCCCCTCTACGAGCAGTACTTC.

This chain joins TRBV7-9 and TRBJ1-1, with D maybe TRBD1 (6 bases). The CDR3 runs 16 residues. Trimming stripped 5 bases from V and 5 bases from J, with 21 bases between. Germline values: CDR1 SEHNR, CDR2 FQNEAQ (reference sequence). CDR3 residues: CASSDPGAPKETEAFF. CDR3 nucleotides: TGTGCCAGCAGCGACCCGGGGGCGCCTAAAGAAACTGAAGCTTTCTTT.

V is TRBV28 and J is TRBJ1-2; 7 bases fit TRBD1. Germline assignment: CDR1 MDHEN and CDR2 SYDVKM. J was trimmed by 3 bases and V by 5 bases; bases with no gene match: 3. The CDR3 is 13 amino acids. The CDR3 reads CASSTGVYYGYTF. The DNA for the CDR3 is TGTGCCAGCAGTACAGGGGTTTACTATGGCTACACCTTC.

The chain has TRBV2 and TRBJ1-4; D remains unclear. Germline V gene sequence: CDR1 SNHLY, CDR2 FYNNEI. V was cut by 1 base and J by 6 bases, with 12 bases left in between. The CDR3 spans 15 residues. The DNA of the CDR3 is TGTGCCAGCAGTGAAGAGGGAGAAGCTGATGAAAAACTGTTTTTT. Translating it yields CASSEEGEADEKLFF.

This clonotype occurred a few times. CDR3 nucleotide sequence: TGTGCCAGCAGTTTAGGTGCGTACAATGAGCAGTTCTTC. This gives the protein CASSLGAYNEQFF. The V gene is TRBV27, the J gene TRBJ2-1; D uncertain. In germline, CDR1 is MNHEY, CDR2 SMNVEV (reference sequence). Deletions cut 2 bases from V and 4 bases from J, with 6 bases between. The CDR3 is 13 amino acids.

This chain joins TRBV7-9 and TRBJ2-3; D is perhaps TRBD2 (6 bases). The V gene lost 5 bases and the J gene lost 1 base, with 16 bases spanning the gap. Germline lookup yields CDR1 SEHNR and CDR2 FQNEAQ (reference sequence). The CDR3 runs to 16 residues. The CDR3 is CASSPPPSGRTDTQYF. In nucleotides, the CDR3 is TGTGCCAGCAGCCCGCCCCCCAGCGGGCGCACAGATACGCAGTATTTT. The full variable domain, with the rest looked up from reference TRBV7-9 and TRBJ2-3, is DTGVSQNPRHKITKRGQNVTFRCDPISEHNRLYWYRQTLGQGPEFLTYFQNEAQLEKSRLLSDRFSAERPKGSFSTLEIQRTEQGDSAMYLCASSPPPSGRTDTQYFGPGTRLTVL.

The chain employs TRBV21-1 and TRBJ1-2. TRBV21-1 is recorded as a pseudogene. The CDR3 contains 16 residues. The CDR3 sequence: CASSKPSEVPHYGYTF. The CDR3 region has the DNA TGTGCCAGCAGCAAACCCTCTGAGGTTCCGCACTATGGCTACACCTTC.